A selection of T cell receptor beta chains follows, all from one sample in a study of T cell responses to AZD1222 COVID-19 vaccine. The method was immunoSEQ multiplex PCR; TCRdb's version includes in-frame clones alone and lacks a portion of them. This table has 150,000 or so clones, approximately 91% appearing once. Specimen: peripheral blood, collected 28 days after the second AZD1222 dose. These receptors were collected from an adult who received the AZD1222 COVID-19 vaccine. CDR3s include the opening cysteine and the closing phenylalanine or tryptophan. Each record gives: V gene, D gene, clone size, J gene, CDR3 DNA, CDR3 protein. The D gene is left open where the match is weak. Clone size is shown for a subset of rows, as once, few, many or a class of expanded clone.

v_gene: TRBV28
d_gene: TRBD1
abundance: -
j_gene: TRBJ1-3
CDR3nt: TGTGCCAGCAGACTCCTACAGGGGTTCTCTGGAAACACCATATATTTT
CDR3aa: CASRLLQGFSGNTIYF

v_gene: TRBV30
d_gene: -
abundance: -
j_gene: TRBJ1-6
CDR3nt: TGTGCCTTGGCCGGCGGACGAAATTCACCCCTCCACTTT
CDR3aa: CALAGGRNSPLHF

v_gene: TRBV7-8
d_gene: TRBD2
abundance: -
j_gene: TRBJ2-1
CDR3nt: TGTGCCAGCAGCCGGCGACTAGCGGGCCTTAATGAGCAGTTCTTC
CDR3aa: CASSRRLAGLNEQFF

v_gene: TRBV7-8
d_gene: -
abundance: few
j_gene: TRBJ1-1
CDR3nt: TGTGCCAGCAGGATCCGGACCCAAAACACTGAAGCTTTCTTT
CDR3aa: CASRIRTQNTEAFF

v_gene: TRBV29-1
d_gene: -
abundance: -
j_gene: TRBJ2-1
CDR3nt: TGCAGCGTTGATGGGTTCCCCGTTTACAATGAGCAGTTCTTC
CDR3aa: CSVDGFPVYNEQFF

v_gene: TRBV9
d_gene: TRBD2
abundance: -
j_gene: TRBJ2-2
CDR3nt: TGTGCCAGCAGCGTAGCCGGGAGGGCCATCACCGGGGAGCTGTTTTTT
CDR3aa: CASSVAGRAITGELFF

v_gene: TRBV6-5
d_gene: -
abundance: -
j_gene: TRBJ2-5
CDR3nt: TGTGCCAGCACCCAAATCCCCCGGTACCAAGAGACCCAGTACTTC
CDR3aa: CASTQIPRYQETQYF

v_gene: TRBV6-4
d_gene: TRBD1
abundance: -
j_gene: TRBJ1-2
CDR3nt: TGTGCCAGCAGTCCCTCGACAGGGGGCAGATATGGCTACACCTTC
CDR3aa: CASSPSTGGRYGYTF

v_gene: TRBV19
d_gene: -
abundance: -
j_gene: TRBJ1-3
CDR3nt: TGTGCCAGTAGGCGACAGTTCAGCTCTGGAAACACCATATATTTT
CDR3aa: CASRRQFSSGNTIYF

v_gene: TRBV19
d_gene: -
abundance: few
j_gene: TRBJ1-6
CDR3nt: TGTGCCAGTAGTGTACAGGGATTTGGTTCACCCCTCCACTTT
CDR3aa: CASSVQGFGSPLHF

v_gene: TRBV24-1
d_gene: -
abundance: -
j_gene: TRBJ2-3
CDR3nt: TGTGCCACCAGTCATTGGACTAGCACAGATACGCAGTATTTT
CDR3aa: CATSHWTSTDTQYF

v_gene: TRBV7-9
d_gene: -
abundance: -
j_gene: TRBJ1-2
CDR3nt: TGTGCCAGCAGCTCTAGCAATCGCAGGGCCACCGATGCTAACTATGGCTACACCTTC
CDR3aa: CASSSSNRRATDANYGYTF

v_gene: TRBV3-1/TRBV3-2
d_gene: -
abundance: -
j_gene: TRBJ1-1
CDR3nt: TGTGCCAGCAGCCAAGGCCAGGGATGGAACACTGAAGCTTTCTTT
CDR3aa: CASSQGQGWNTEAFF

v_gene: TRBV20-1
d_gene: -
abundance: -
j_gene: TRBJ2-7
CDR3nt: TGCAGTGCTAGAGAGGTCTACGAGCAGTACTTC
CDR3aa: CSAREVYEQYF

v_gene: TRBV12-3/TRBV12-4
d_gene: -
abundance: once
j_gene: TRBJ2-1
CDR3nt: TGTGCCAGCAGTTTCGGGCTGGACGAGCAGTTCTTC
CDR3aa: CASSFGLDEQFF

v_gene: TRBV5-6
d_gene: -
abundance: -
j_gene: TRBJ2-5
CDR3nt: TGTGCCAGCAGCTTGCATCGCAGGGGAGGGGGAGAGACCCAGTACTTC
CDR3aa: CASSLHRRGGGETQYF

v_gene: TRBV4-1
d_gene: TRBD2
abundance: -
j_gene: TRBJ2-2
CDR3nt: TGCGCCAGCAGCCAAGAAGGGAGCGGGAGGTCGACCGGGGAGCTGTTTTTT
CDR3aa: CASSQEGSGRSTGELFF

v_gene: TRBV5-1
d_gene: -
abundance: -
j_gene: TRBJ2-1
CDR3nt: TGCGCCAGCAGCTTGGGACTGTCCTACAATGAGCAGTTCTTC
CDR3aa: CASSLGLSYNEQFF

v_gene: TRBV5-1
d_gene: -
abundance: few
j_gene: TRBJ2-2
CDR3nt: TGCGCCAGCAGCTCCGATACAGCTAACACCGGGGAGCTGTTTTTT
CDR3aa: CASSSDTANTGELFF

v_gene: TRBV9
d_gene: -
abundance: -
j_gene: TRBJ2-7
CDR3nt: TGTGCCAGCAGCGTAGAGTGGGTTGGCGAGCAGTACTTC
CDR3aa: CASSVEWVGEQYF

v_gene: TRBV10-1
d_gene: -
abundance: -
j_gene: TRBJ1-5
CDR3nt: TGCGCCAGCAGTGAGCTCCGGGATCTGGGTCAGCCCCAGCATTTT
CDR3aa: CASSELRDLGQPQHF

v_gene: TRBV29-1
d_gene: -
abundance: -
j_gene: TRBJ1-5
CDR3nt: TGCAGCGTTGCGGGGCTGTATAGCAATCAGCCCCAGCATTTT
CDR3aa: CSVAGLYSNQPQHF

v_gene: TRBV5-1
d_gene: TRBD2
abundance: -
j_gene: TRBJ2-7
CDR3nt: TGCGCCAGCAGCGATAGCGGGAGATGGTCCGAGCAGTACTTC
CDR3aa: CASSDSGRWSEQYF

v_gene: TRBV11-2
d_gene: -
abundance: -
j_gene: TRBJ1-2
CDR3nt: TGTGCCAGCAGCTTAGGACAGCTCTATGGCTACACCTTC
CDR3aa: CASSLGQLYGYTF

v_gene: TRBV4-1
d_gene: TRBD2
abundance: once
j_gene: TRBJ2-1
CDR3nt: TGCGCCAGCAGCCAATGGGGCGGGAGGCAAGGAAATGAGCAGTTCTTC
CDR3aa: CASSQWGGRQGNEQFF

v_gene: TRBV5-4
d_gene: TRBD1
abundance: -
j_gene: TRBJ2-5
CDR3nt: TGTGCCAGCAGCTTGGGAACCGGACAGGTGGGAGAGACCCAGTACTTC
CDR3aa: CASSLGTGQVGETQYF

v_gene: TRBV9
d_gene: -
abundance: -
j_gene: TRBJ2-7
CDR3nt: TGTGCCAGCAGCGTAGACGGGAGCGTCTACGAGCAGTACTTC
CDR3aa: CASSVDGSVYEQYF

v_gene: TRBV15
d_gene: -
abundance: -
j_gene: TRBJ2-3
CDR3nt: TGTGCCACCAGCAGACATTCAGATACGCAGTATTTT
CDR3aa: CATSRHSDTQYF

v_gene: TRBV4-1
d_gene: -
abundance: -
j_gene: TRBJ1-2
CDR3nt: TGCGCCAGCAGCCAAGATAGCCCGGGATATGGCTACACCTTC
CDR3aa: CASSQDSPGYGYTF

v_gene: TRBV2
d_gene: TRBD1
abundance: -
j_gene: TRBJ1-5
CDR3nt: TGTGCCAGCAGCGGACAGGGGGCGAGTCAGCCCCAGCATTTT
CDR3aa: CASSGQGASQPQHF

v_gene: TRBV2
d_gene: TRBD1
abundance: -
j_gene: TRBJ2-1
CDR3nt: TGTGCCAGCCGGGTGGGACAGGGGATGAGGGATGAGCAGTTCTTC
CDR3aa: CASRVGQGMRDEQFF

v_gene: TRBV5-1
d_gene: TRBD2
abundance: -
j_gene: TRBJ2-3
CDR3nt: TGCGCCAGCAGCTTGGCCGCGACTAGCGGGAGAAAGGATACGCAGTATTTT
CDR3aa: CASSLAATSGRKDTQYF

v_gene: TRBV5-1
d_gene: TRBD1
abundance: -
j_gene: TRBJ2-1
CDR3nt: TGCGCCAGCAGCTTATTTGGGACAGGGTTGAATGAGCAGTTCTTC
CDR3aa: CASSLFGTGLNEQFF

v_gene: TRBV30
d_gene: TRBD2
abundance: -
j_gene: TRBJ2-1
CDR3nt: TGTGCCTGGAGTCCCTCTAGCGGGAGATGGGGGAATGAGCAGTTCTTC
CDR3aa: CAWSPSSGRWGNEQFF

v_gene: TRBV11-2
d_gene: TRBD1
abundance: -
j_gene: TRBJ1-2
CDR3nt: TGTGCCAGCAGCTTATCGGACAGGGGTAATGGCTACACCTTC
CDR3aa: CASSLSDRGNGYTF

v_gene: TRBV2
d_gene: -
abundance: -
j_gene: TRBJ2-7
CDR3nt: TGTGCCAGCAGTTACCGGGGGCGGCCGTTTGACGACGAGCAGTACTTC
CDR3aa: CASSYRGRPFDDEQYF

v_gene: TRBV6-5
d_gene: -
abundance: -
j_gene: TRBJ1-2
CDR3nt: TGTGCCAGCAAAATCGGGGGTGATGGCTACACCTTC
CDR3aa: CASKIGGDGYTF

v_gene: TRBV28
d_gene: -
abundance: -
j_gene: TRBJ1-1
CDR3nt: TGTGCCAGCAGTCCCGGGTCCAAAGCTTTCTTT
CDR3aa: CASSPGSKAFF

v_gene: TRBV5-1
d_gene: TRBD2
abundance: -
j_gene: TRBJ2-1
CDR3nt: TGCGCCAGCAGCTTGTTACTAGCGGGAGATAATGAGCAGTTCTTC
CDR3aa: CASSLLLAGDNEQFF

v_gene: TRBV5-1
d_gene: -
abundance: few
j_gene: TRBJ1-2
CDR3nt: TGCGCCAGCAGCTTGGTTGGGGGTAGCAATGGCTACACCTTC
CDR3aa: CASSLVGGSNGYTF

v_gene: TRBV27
d_gene: TRBD1
abundance: -
j_gene: TRBJ1-5
CDR3nt: TGTGCCAGCAGTGGACAGGGGCAGCCCCAGCATTTT
CDR3aa: CASSGQGQPQHF